The 21 T cell receptor beta chains reported below all come from one sample, sequenced in a study of regulatory T cells in long-lasting Graves disease. Time point specified: newly diagnosed GD, antithyroid drugs for less than 3 months. PBMC RNA was the source of the TCR library. Arm-PCR of CDR3 regions and iRepertoire HTBI primers were the basis on which TCR beta libraries were built. Via MiXCR, TCRdb re-called the multiplex PCR reads, giving one row per CDR3 protein. The table lists about 420,000 distinct CDR3 sequences, approximately 16% of them singletons, with 20% to 25% in the top ten. These sequences were also reported in another study, on T cells in Graves' hyperthyroidism and ophthalmopathy.

Sequencing used peripheral blood mononuclear cells (PBMCs), obtained at new diagnosis, from a patient treated with antithyroid drugs. Receptor source: a woman aged 18-29 years with Graves disease.

The V gene is TRBV25-1, the J gene TRBJ2-5, with D perhaps TRBD1 or TRBD2 (5 bases each). With 10 bases removed from V and 2 bases from J, the gap between germline ends came to 11 bases. The CDR3 sequence is 12 residues long. Germline-derived CDR1 and CDR2 are MGHDK and SYGVNS. The CDR3 spells CATRDGQETQYF. The CDR3 bases are TGTGCCACTCGGGACGGGCAAGAGACCCAGTACTTC.

The chain has TRBV6-1 and TRBJ1-1; 7 bases are a match to TRBD1. Unmatched junction bases numbered 7, after V lost 8 bases and J lost 4 bases. The CDR3 length is 13 residues. CDR1 is MNHNS, CDR2 SASEGT, per germline. In DNA form, the CDR3 reads TGTGCCAGCTCCGACAGGGTTTCCACTGAAGCTTTCTTT. Protein: CASSDRVSTEAFF.

This clonotype was found many times. The chain carries TRBV28 and TRBJ2-2; 7 bases are shared with TRBD1. The germline gives CDR1 MDHEN, CDR2 SYDVKM. The CDR3 is 15 residues long. V lost 8 bases and J lost 6; bases outside the gene matches: 12. Here the CDR3 reads CASSRDSVYAGELFF. The CDR3 nucleotides are TGTGCCAGCTCTCGGGACAGCGTCTACGCCGGGGAGCTGTTTTTT. Combining the CDR3 with reference TRBV28 and TRBJ2-2 gives the whole variable domain DVKVTQSSRYLVKRTGEKVFLECVQDMDHENMFWYRQDPGLGLRLIYFSYDVKMKEKGDIPEGYSVSREKKERFSLILESASTNQTSMYLCASSRDSVYAGELFFGEGSRLTVL.

This clonotype was found many times. DNA of the CDR3: TGTGCCAGCAGGGGAACAGTTTCTTACTACGAGCAGTACTTC. Amino acids: CASRGTVSYYEQYF. V usage is TRBV28 and J usage is TRBJ2-7, with D unresolved. Germline V gene sequence: CDR1 MDHEN, CDR2 SYDVKM. V was cut by 6 bases and J by 3 bases, with 15 bases left in between. The CDR3 spans 14 residues.

There are many counts of this clonotype. The rearrangement uses TRBV28 and TRBJ1-3; possibly TRBD1 for D (6 bases). From germline, CDR1 is MDHEN and CDR2 SYDVKM. The CDR3 totals 14 residues. V gave up 5 bases and J gave up 0 bases, with 8 bases separating them. The CDR3 DNA reads as TGTGCCAGCAGTAGGACAGTCTCTGGAAACACCATATATTTT. As protein: CASSRTVSGNTIYF.

This clonotype has only a few counts. Here the CDR3 DNA reads TGTGCCAGCAGCCAACTTAGGGGAACGAACACCGGGGAGCTGTTTTTT. Translating gives CASSQLRGTNTGELFF. This sequence joins TRBV11-3 and TRBJ2-2, with TRBD1 as a possible D gene (5 bases). V lost 5 bases and J lost 0, with 13 bases in between. This CDR3 spans 16 amino acids. Germline V gene data show CDR1 as SGHNT and CDR2 as YENEEA. Based on the CDR3 plus reference TRBV11-3 and TRBJ2-2, the full variable domain is EAGVVQSPRYKIIEKKQPVAFWCNPISGHNTLYWYLQNLGQGPELLIRYENEEAVDDSQLPKDRFSAERLKGVDSTLKIQPAELGDSAVYLCASSQLRGTNTGELFFGEGSRLTVL.

Comment on this clonotype: A much larger clonotype is one base distant, so this may be a read error. The chain links TRBV12-3 or TRBV12-4 to TRBJ1-6, with no clear D. The CDR3 length is 14 residues. Trimming took off 5 bases at V and 6 bases at J, with 11 bases between the two ends. The CDR3 sequence is CASSPPTGNSPLHF. As DNA, the CDR3 is TGTGCCAGCAGTCCCCCGACGGGTAATTCACCCCTCCACTTT.

This clonotype was detected many times. The rearrangement links TRBV11-2 to TRBJ2-5; TRBD2 aligns across 13 bases. Germline values: CDR1 SGHAT, CDR2 FQNNGV. The CDR3 is made up of 16 amino acids. V shed 1 base, J shed 3 bases, and the junction held 2 bases outside the gene matches. The CDR3 region has the DNA TGTGCCAGCAGCTTAGGTGGACTAGCGGGAGAAGAGACCCAGTACTTC. It specifies CASSLGGLAGEETQYF.

The chain is built from TRBV12-3 or TRBV12-4 and TRBJ2-7; D possibly corresponds to TRBD2 (6 bases). CDR3 length equals 16 residues. V was clipped by 2 bases and J by 0 bases, with 14 bases between them. CDR3 residues: CASSLTGRGDSYEQYF. Here the CDR3 DNA reads TGTGCCAGCAGTTTAACCGGGAGAGGAGACTCCTACGAGCAGTACTTC.

There are many counts of this clonotype. V and J are TRBV10-3 and TRBJ2-1, with TRBD2 matching over 14 bases. The CDR3 runs 16 residues. CDR1 ENHRY and CDR2 SYGVKD come from the germline V gene. The V and J ends lost 4 bases and 10 bases, in that order; junction bases with no gene match: 9. The CDR3 bases are TGTGCCATCAGTGGAACCGGACTAGCGGGAGGCAGAGAGCAGTTCTTC. Translation: CAISGTGLAGGREQFF.

The chain employs TRBV5-1 and TRBJ2-3; 11 nucleotides match TRBD2. This CDR3 contains 17 residues. Unmatched junction bases numbered 13, after V lost 4 bases and J lost 6 bases. CDR1 SGHRS and CDR2 YFSETQ come from the germline V gene. The CDR3 nucleotides are TGCGCCAGCAGCCCTTTCAATAGCGGGAGGGCCCGTGATACGCAGTATTTT. Translated: CASSPFNSGRARDTQYF.

This clonotype was counted many times. V and J are TRBV28 and TRBJ2-7; 8 nucleotides line up with TRBD2. CDR1 and CDR2 (germline): MDHEN, SYDVKM. The V gene end was trimmed by 6 bases and the J gene end by 4 bases; junction bases not matched to a gene: 8. This CDR3 comprises 14 residues. The CDR3 spells CASRDETSVYEQYF. The DNA for the CDR3 is TGTGCCAGCAGGGATGAGACTAGCGTTTACGAGCAGTACTTC.

Only a few counts were recorded for this clonotype. V and J are TRBV20-1 and TRBJ2-7; the match to TRBD1 covers 9 bases. Germline CDR1 reads DFQATT; CDR2 reads SNEGSKA (reference sequence). J was trimmed by 12 bases and V by 5 bases; bases with no gene match: 8. This CDR3 comprises 11 residues. The CDR3 loop reads CSALNRGQPYF. The CDR3 DNA reads as TGCAGTGCTCTGAACAGGGGGCAGCCGTACTTC.

This clonotype was observed at least ten times. The genes are TRBV20-1 and TRBJ2-1, with D unclear. The CDR3 has 14 residues. Germline V gene sequence: CDR1 DFQATT, CDR2 SNEGSKA (reference sequence). V was cut by 2 bases and J by 7 bases, with 15 bases left in between. CDR3 sequence (DNA): TGCAGTGCTAGATCGAGTAGGGTGCCGAATGAGCAGTTCTTC. Amino acids: CSARSSRVPNEQFF.

This chain uses TRBV20-1 with TRBJ2-7; 10 bases agree with TRBD2. The CDR3 has 16 residues. CDR1 and CDR2 (germline): DFQATT, SNEGSKA (reference sequence). V was pared by 6 bases and J by 7 bases, with 18 bases of the junction left unmatched. CDR3 in amino acids: CSAEPTSGHYALEQYF. CDR3 coding DNA: TGCAGTGCCGAGCCGACTAGCGGGCATTACGCCTTGGAGCAGTACTTC.

This clonotype was counted ten times or more. V is TRBV6-1 and J is TRBJ2-7, with D unclear. The CDR3 sequence is 12 residues long. V lost 4 bases and J lost 2, with 6 bases in between. From germline, CDR1 is MNHNS and CDR2 SASEGT. CDR3 in amino acids: CASSVPTYEQYF. CDR3 DNA sequence: TGTGCCAGCAGTGTCCCCACCTACGAGCAGTACTTC.

Ten or more counts support this clonotype. The J gene is TRBJ1-2, the V gene TRBV5-5; TRBD1 aligns across 9 bases. The ends lost 4 bases at V and 5 bases at J; junction bases unmatched: 9. Germline V gives CDR1 SGHKS, CDR2 YYEKEE (reference sequence). The CDR3 has 15 residues. CDR3 amino acids: CASSRAQGASYGYTF. CDR3 DNA: TGTGCCAGCAGCCGCGCACAGGGGGCTTCGTATGGCTACACCTTC.

This clonotype appeared a few times. The J gene is TRBJ2-1, the V gene TRBV24-1; 10 bases line up with TRBD1. Germline CDR1 and CDR2: KGHDR and SFDVKD. J lost 7 bases, V lost 3 bases, and 14 bases had no gene match. CDR3 length: 18 residues. The CDR3 is CATSDDRGRRPGTNEQFF. The CDR3 DNA reads TGTGCCACCAGTGATGACAGGGGGCGGAGACCGGGGACGAATGAGCAGTTCTTC.

The V gene is TRBV29-1, the J gene TRBJ1-4, with D maybe TRBD1 (6 bases). This CDR3 comprises 15 residues. Trimming took off 4 bases at V and 5 bases at J, with 17 bases between the two ends. CDR1 and CDR2 from the germline V gene are SQVTM and ANQGSEA. The CDR3: CSVAGRGLANEKLFF. The CDR3 bases are TGCAGCGTTGCTGGCAGGGGTCTGGCGAATGAAAAACTGTTTTTT.

The chain is built from TRBV6-1 and TRBJ2-7; D is possibly TRBD2 (5 bases). Germline V lookup: CDR1 MNHNS, CDR2 SASEGT. This CDR3 comprises 14 residues. Deletions cut 5 bases from V and 0 bases from J, with 11 bases between. The DNA of the CDR3 is TGTGCCAGCAGTCGAAGGGAGAGCTCCTACGAGCAGTACTTC. Residues: CASSRRESSYEQYF.

J is TRBJ2-2 and V is TRBV29-1; unclear D gene. V was clipped by 4 bases and J by 3 bases, with 6 bases between them. The CDR3 extends over 12 amino acids. Germline values: CDR1 SQVTM, CDR2 ANQGSEA. The CDR3: CSVGWYTGELFF. The CDR3 DNA follows: TGCAGCGTTGGTTGGTACACCGGGGAGCTGTTTTTT.